Reported below is one T cell receptor (beta chain). What this receptor recognizes is not known. Qualities for individual bases were not recorded, and no much larger clone is one base off. Taken from cysteine to phenylalanine, the CDR3 has 16 residues. Here the CDR3 DNA is all that survives: 48 bases in frame from base 1. CDR1 and CDR2 were assigned from the germline V gene as MDHEN and SYDVKM. Trimming removed 5 bases from V and 7 bases from J; the gene matches leave 11 bases unexplained. Library preparation was by RT-PCR. Sequencing was carried out with an Illumina HiSeq 2500. TCRdb reprocessed the public reads (quality trimming at Q25 with fastp, clone calling with MiXCR) and kept in-frame beta chains. Identical CDR3 protein sequences are pooled into one entry, listed with their most common genes and DNA. Within this sample are 650,000 to 800,000 distinct CDR3 sequences, with approximately 15% of them counted one time only. 5.5% to 7% of the sample goes to the ten largest clones.

The data belong to a study of response to subunit inactivated influenza vaccine (dated by TCRdb to the late 2010s). Notes on the research overall: The study used deep quantitative T cell receptor repertoire profiling to track responses to a trivalent subunit inactivated influenza vaccine. Points the paper makes about the study in general: It was suggested by the authors that each seasonal influenza vaccination may recruit only a limited number of new T cells.

The rearrangement joined TRBV28 to TRBJ1-2; 12 junctional bases match TRBD1. The sequence derives from a man in his fifties who received an inactivated influenza vaccine. Donor details come from another sample of the same person, matched by shared clones. Sequenced here: PBMCs from blood, sampled less than 15 days before vaccination. For the CDR3, the sequence is CASSDPTGTGGFGYTF. The sequenced DNA is TGTGCCAGCAGTGATCCCACCGGGACAGGGGGCTTTGGCTACACCTTC.